The 26 T cell receptor beta chains given below trace back to one sample, sequenced in a study of cytomegalovirus exposure and HLA in healthy donors. This PCR relied on a set of 60 Vbeta primers and 13 Jbeta primers. The data were produced by immunoSEQ multiplex PCR, yet TCRdb's version contains in-frame clones alone and is incomplete. The sample includes fewer than 200,000 clones, roughly 84% of them seen just once. Sequenced input: PBMCs. The receptors originated from a male donor in good health and CMV-seronegative.

The chain links TRBV13 to TRBJ2-5, with D maybe TRBD2 (6 bases). From germline, CDR1 is PRHDT and CDR2 FYEKMQ (reference sequence). Trimming left V 5 bases short and J 5 bases short, with 15 bases between. The CDR3 length is 14 residues. For the CDR3, the DNA is TGTGCCAGCAGCCCTGGGACGGCGGGGGAGACCCAGTACTTC. Its translation: CASSPGTAGETQYF.

The chain has TRBV5-1 and TRBJ1-5; no reliable D call. The CDR3 runs 15 residues. V was clipped by 3 bases and J by 0 bases, with 10 bases between them. CDR1 SGHRS and CDR2 YFSETQ come from the germline V gene. The CDR3 is CASSSEAGSNQPQHF. DNA for the CDR3: TGCGCCAGCAGCTCCGAGGCGGGTAGCAATCAGCCCCAGCATTTT.

The CDR3 sequence is CASSQGVLGEKLFF. CDR3 DNA sequence: TGTGCCAGCAGCCAGGGGGTGCTAGGTGAAAAACTGTTTTTT. The chain has TRBV5-6 and TRBJ1-4, with 7 positions matching TRBD1. V shed 4 bases and J 7 bases; nucleotides not matched to a gene: 7. CDR1 is SGHDT, CDR2 YYEEEE, per germline. The CDR3 has 14 residues.

This sequence joins TRBV28 and TRBJ2-3; 7 nucleotides match TRBD2. Germline loops: CDR1 MDHEN, CDR2 SYDVKM. J gave up 7 bases and V 7 bases, and 17 bases lay outside the gene matches. There are 16 residues in the CDR3. CDR3 amino acids: CASIGGGREGRNTQYF. The CDR3 DNA reads as TGTGCCAGCATAGGAGGTGGGAGGGAGGGCCGAAATACGCAGTATTTT.

The chain links TRBV19 to TRBJ1-4; D gene unclear. The length of the CDR3 is 16 residues. CDR1 and CDR2 (germline): LNHDA, SQIVND (reference sequence). V was trimmed by 4 bases and J by 0 bases, leaving 12 bases between them. CDR3 coding DNA: TGTGCCAGTAGTAGCAATGTAGTTGCAACTAATGAAAAACTGTTTTTT. Its protein product is CASSSNVVATNEKLFF. The whole variable domain, filled in from reference TRBV19 and TRBJ1-4, reads DGGITQSPKYLFRKEGQNVTLSCEQNLNHDAMYWYRQDPGQGLRLIYYSQIVNDFQKGDIAEGYSVSREKKESFPLTVTSAQKNPTAFYLCASSSNVVATNEKLFFGSGTQLSVL.

This chain joins TRBV19 and TRBJ2-2; 7 bases align to TRBD1. CDR3 length: 14 residues. Germline V gene lookup returns CDR1 LNHDA and CDR2 SQIVND (reference sequence). With V trimmed by 5 bases and J by 5 bases, 5 bases remained unmatched. In DNA form, the CDR3 reads TGTGCCAGTAGTTTCGCAGGGGGTACCGGGGAGCTGTTTTTT. This encodes CASSFAGGTGELFF.

V and J are TRBV25-1 and TRBJ2-7, with D hard to call. The ends were cut back, 6 bases at V and 2 bases at J, with 8 bases in the middle. The CDR3 has 12 residues. Germline CDR1 reads MGHDK; CDR2 reads SYGVNS. The CDR3 spells CASRTLTYEQYF. CDR3 sequence (DNA): TGTGCCAGCAGGACTTTAACCTACGAGCAGTACTTC.

The CDR3 here is CATGRKTIVYNEQFF. The CDR3 nucleotides are TGTGCCACCGGGAGGAAAACCATTGTCTACAATGAGCAGTTCTTC. The chain recombines TRBV10-3 with TRBJ2-1, with TRBD2 matching 7 bases. This CDR3 region has 15 residues. The V gene's germline CDR1 is ENHRY and CDR2 SYGVKD. Trimming took 10 bases from V and 3 from J; bases not matched to a gene: 12.

The chain has TRBV7-3 and TRBJ1-1; D is unresolved. V lost 7 bases and J 1 base, leaving 10 bases between the germline ends. The CDR3 is 13 amino acids. CDR1 and CDR2 (germline): SGHTA, FQGTGA. The CDR3 DNA follows: TGTGCCAGCATCGATGGGCCGAACACTGAAGCTTTCTTT. Its translation is CASIDGPNTEAFF.

This clone was observed once. The V and J genes are TRBV5-1 and TRBJ1-2; 7 nucleotides match TRBD1. Germline CDR1 and CDR2: SGHRS and YFSETQ. V gave up 3 bases and J gave up 4 bases; unmatched junction bases: 9. The CDR3 contains 15 residues. CDR3 sequence reads: CASSSEGRGSYGYTF. DNA of the CDR3: TGCGCCAGCAGCTCAGAAGGCAGGGGGAGCTATGGCTACACCTTC.

The V gene is TRBV6-5, the J gene TRBJ2-3, with D perhaps TRBD2 (6 bases). Trimming removed 4 bases from V and 3 bases from J, with 17 bases in between. Germline CDR1 is MNHEY and CDR2 is SVGAGI. This CDR3 has 16 amino acids. CDR3 nucleotide sequence: TGTGCCAGCAGTTCCCTCCCTGGAGGGCCGACAGATACGCAGTATTTT. Its protein product is CASSSLPGGPTDTQYF.

The V call is TRBV5-1, the J call TRBJ2-7; D is perhaps TRBD1 (7 bases). Trimming took off 0 bases at V and 7 bases at J, with 17 bases between the two ends. The CDR3 contains 15 residues. The germline gives CDR1 SGHRS, CDR2 YFSETQ. As DNA, the CDR3 is TGCGCCAGCAGCTTGGTGTGGCAGGGGGGTTTGGAGCAGTACTTC. The encoded protein is CASSLVWQGGLEQYF.

The chain joins TRBV6-1 to TRBJ1-1; D is unclear. There are 12 residues in the CDR3. CDR1 is MNHNS and CDR2 is SASEGT in the germline V gene. V dropped 8 bases and J dropped 0 bases, with 7 bases sitting between them. The CDR3 loop reads CASGPLNTEAFF. The CDR3 coding sequence is TGTGCCAGCGGGCCGTTGAACACTGAAGCTTTCTTT.

This chain links TRBV7-9 with TRBJ2-1, with D perhaps TRBD1 (6 bases). This CDR3 has 13 amino acids. V was trimmed by 5 bases and J by 4 bases, leaving 9 bases between them. The germline gives CDR1 SEHNR, CDR2 FQNEAQ (reference sequence). The CDR3 bases are TGTGCCAGCAGCGAGGACAGTTACAATGAGCAGTTCTTC. It translates to CASSEDSYNEQFF.

This sequence joins TRBV28 and TRBJ2-1; TRBD2 matches at 10 bases. The CDR3 has 16 amino acids. Germline V lookup: CDR1 MDHEN, CDR2 SYDVKM. V trimming: 7 bases; J trimming: 6 bases; junction bases outside the gene matches: 12. In DNA form, the CDR3 reads TGTGCCAGCACGGTCGGGACTAGCGCCCCAAGCAATGAGCAGTTCTTC. It is translated as CASTVGTSAPSNEQFF.

As for this clone: A read error may produce the germline difference seen at one junction end. The rearrangement links TRBV7-9 to TRBJ1-2, with 7 bases fitting TRBD1. This CDR3 comprises 16 residues. From germline, CDR1 is SEHNR and CDR2 FQNEAQ (reference sequence). CDR3 protein: CSSSLADRVANYGYTF. The CDR3 DNA follows: TGTTCCAGCAGCTTAGCCGACAGGGTCGCTAACTATGGCTACACCTTC.

The chain is built from TRBV6-5 and TRBJ2-7, with 10 bases aligning to TRBD2. CDR3 length: 15 amino acids. Trimming cost V 6 bases and J 4 bases; bases outside gene matches: 9. The germline V gene has CDR1 MNHEY and CDR2 SVGAGI. The CDR3 nucleotides are TGTGCCAGCAGAGGGCCTAGCGGGAGCCTGTACGAGCAGTACTTC. It is translated as CASRGPSGSLYEQYF.

The V and J genes are TRBV5-4 and TRBJ1-5, with 10 bases matching TRBD1. Germline V gene lookup returns CDR1 SGHNT and CDR2 YYREEE (reference sequence). CDR3 length: 17 amino acids. Trimming at V came to 2 bases and at J to 0 bases, leaving 5 bases not matched to a gene. The CDR3 nucleotides are TGTGCCAGCAGCTTCCGACAGGGGGCAATTAGCAATCAGCCCCAGCATTTT. Translating gives CASSFRQGAISNQPQHF.

The V and J genes are TRBV27 and TRBJ1-6; TRBD1 is a possible D gene (6 bases). Germline V gene data show CDR1 as MNHEY and CDR2 as SMNVEV (reference sequence). Trimming cost V 5 bases and J 4 bases, with 9 bases left between them. The CDR3 contains 14 residues. CDR3 bases: TGTGCCAGCAGTCGTACAGGGTATAATTCACCCCTCCACTTT. Its translation: CASSRTGYNSPLHF.

This clone was recorded a few times. The gene calls are TRBV30 and TRBJ2-7, with D tentatively TRBD2 (6 bases). Germline V lookup: CDR1 GTSNPN, CDR2 SVGIG (reference sequence). V was trimmed by 2 bases and J by 5 bases, leaving 16 bases between them. The CDR3 consists of 14 residues. CDR3 bases: TGTGCCTGGAGTAGAACTAGCAGCCGTGACGAGCAGTACTTC. It is translated as CAWSRTSSRDEQYF.

The chain is built from TRBV19 and TRBJ2-1; a possible D gene is TRBD2 (6 bases). Germline values: CDR1 LNHDA, CDR2 SQIVND (reference sequence). This CDR3 is built from 14 residues. Trimming took off 3 bases at V and 5 bases at J, with 11 bases between the two ends. CDR3 bases: TGTGCCAGTAGTATTGCCGGGAGTCACAATGAGCAGTTCTTC. It codes for CASSIAGSHNEQFF.

This clone was picked up one time. The genes are TRBV5-5 and TRBJ1-5; 9 nucleotides agree with TRBD1. The germline V gene has CDR1 SGHKS and CDR2 YYEKEE (reference sequence). The CDR3 consists of 15 residues. With 0 bases clipped from V and 4 bases from J, the junction kept 2 bases outside the gene matches. The CDR3: CASSLGDRDNQPQHF. CDR3 coding DNA: TGTGCCAGCAGCTTGGGGGACAGGGATAATCAGCCCCAGCATTTT. Full variable domain (rest looked up from reference TRBV5-5 and TRBJ1-5): DAGVTQSPTHLIKTRGQQVTLRCSPISGHKSVSWYQQVLGQGPQFIFQYYEKEERGRGNFPDRFSARQFPNYSSELNVNALLLGDSALYLCASSLGDRDNQPQHFGDGTRLSIL.

The V gene is TRBV6-1, the J gene TRBJ2-7; weak D call: TRBD1 (5 bases). Germline-derived CDR1 and CDR2 are MNHNS and SASEGT. The V gene lost 2 bases and the J gene lost 4 bases, with 21 bases spanning the gap. The CDR3 is 17 amino acids. CDR3 sequence (DNA): TGTGCCAGCAGTGAACTCATCTTGACAGTGTCAGGGTACGAGCAGTACTTC. As protein: CASSELILTVSGYEQYF.

The CDR3 DNA reads as TGTGCCAGCAGCTTAGGAGGGACAGACACGAACAATGAGCAGTTCTTC. The encoded protein is CASSLGGTDTNNEQFF. The chain carries TRBV7-9 and TRBJ2-1; 7 bases agree with TRBD1. The J segment lost 5 bases and the V segment lost 1 base, leaving 8 bases of the junction unmatched. The germline V gene has CDR1 SEHNR and CDR2 FQNEAQ (reference sequence). The CDR3 extends over 16 amino acids.

The rearrangement joins TRBV18 to TRBJ1-1, with 8 bases matching TRBD1. V shed 6 bases and J 6 bases; nucleotides not matched to a gene: 24. Looked up from germline, CDR1 is KGHSH and CDR2 is LQKENI. The CDR3 contains 19 residues. CDR3 amino acids: CASSDSAGQGTRNLPEAFF. CDR3 bases: TGTGCCAGCTCTGACTCCGCCGGACAGGGTACCCGGAACCTCCCTGAAGCTTTCTTT.

The genes are TRBV6-5 and TRBJ1-5; D unclear. This CDR3 is 13 amino acids long. CDR1 and CDR2 (germline): MNHEY, SVGAGI. Trimming removed 5 bases at V and 3 bases at J, with 8 bases between. The CDR3 loop reads CASSRDVNQPQHF. The CDR3 coding sequence is TGTGCCAGCAGTAGAGATGTCAATCAGCCCCAGCATTTT.